Presented here are 30 T cell receptor beta chains from one specimen sequenced in a study of OX40 agonist ivuxolimab in advanced cancers. Method: immunoSEQ multiplex PCR; TCRdb's copy keeps in-frame clones and lacks some. The data show 15,000 to 20,000 clones, with about 70% seen just once and around 30% held by the top ten. The specimen was CD4+ or CD8+ T cells sorted from blood, collected in a trial of the OX40 agonist ivuxolimab. The receptors originated from an adult with an advanced solid tumor such as melanoma, head and neck, liver or kidney cancer.

V usage is TRBV15 and J usage is TRBJ1-2; 8 bases are shared with TRBD1. The germline V gene encodes CDR1 LNHNV and CDR2 YYDKDF (reference sequence). The V segment lost 5 bases and the J segment 5 bases; nucleotides outside the gene matches: 7. This CDR3 has 14 residues. The chain's CDR3 is CATSEDQGAYGYTF. CDR3 coding DNA: TGTGCCACCAGCGAAGATCAGGGGGCGTATGGCTACACCTTC.

This clone was found many times. The V gene is TRBV6-6, the J gene TRBJ2-2; D is undetermined. Germline V lookup: CDR1 MNHNY, CDR2 SVGAGI (reference sequence). The CDR3 sequence is 13 residues long. V shed 6 bases and J shed 7 bases, with 12 bases lying between them. Here the CDR3 reads CASSPGGDGELFF. The CDR3 nucleotides read TGTGCCAGCAGCCCCGGTGGGGACGGGGAGCTGTTTTTT.

This clone was counted only a few times. This chain links TRBV4-1 with TRBJ1-5; D uncertain. V was trimmed by 1 base and J by 0 bases, leaving 7 bases between them. The germline gives CDR1 MGHRA, CDR2 YSYEKL. CDR3 length: 15 residues. The CDR3 sequence is CASSQGMSSNQPQHF. Written as DNA, the CDR3 is TGCGCCAGCAGCCAAGGCATGAGTAGCAATCAGCCCCAGCATTTT.

The rearrangement joins TRBV9 to TRBJ2-7; D may be TRBD1 (5 bases). The CDR3 loop spans 13 amino acids. With 0 bases removed from V and 4 bases from J, the gap between germline ends came to 8 bases. CDR1 and CDR2 from the germline V gene are SGDLS and YYNGEE. For the CDR3, the DNA is TGTGCCAGCAGCGTAGAGGGGTCATACGAGCAGTACTTC. It yields the protein CASSVEGSYEQYF.

The rearrangement joins TRBV5-6 to TRBJ1-1; D uncertain. V lost 1 base and J 3 bases, leaving 4 bases between the germline ends. The CDR3 extends over 12 amino acids. Germline assignment: CDR1 SGHDT and CDR2 YYEEEE. The CDR3 loop is CASSLLDTEAFF. The DNA for the CDR3 is TGTGCCAGCAGCTTGTTGGACACTGAAGCTTTCTTT.

J is TRBJ2-1 and V is TRBV7-3; D perhaps matches TRBD2 (6 bases). Germline CDR1 SGHTA, CDR2 FQGTGA. Trimming left V 2 bases short and J 8 bases short, with 7 bases between. The CDR3 is 12 amino acids. The CDR3 coding sequence is TGTGCCAGCAGCTTAGGGGGGTATGAGCAGTTCTTC. Its translation is CASSLGGYEQFF.

In its sample, this clone is medium-sized (0.01 to 0.1%). The chain joins TRBV30 to TRBJ1-1; D unresolved. Germline CDR1 and CDR2: GTSNPN and SVGIG (reference sequence). V gave up 4 bases and J gave up 4 bases, with 10 bases separating them. The CDR3 totals 12 residues. The CDR3 is CAWTGLSTEAFF. CDR3 nucleotide sequence: TGTGCCTGGACAGGCCTTAGCACTGAAGCTTTCTTT.

The chain is built from TRBV6-6 and TRBJ1-1; TRBD1 aligns across 8 bases. J lost 4 bases, V lost 5 bases, and 0 bases had no gene match. The CDR3 consists of 12 residues. Germline assignment: CDR1 MNHNY and CDR2 SVGAGI (reference sequence). CDR3 sequence: CASSDRGTEAFF. CDR3 nucleotide sequence: TGTGCCAGCAGTGACAGGGGCACTGAAGCTTTCTTT.

J is TRBJ2-5 and V is TRBV14; TRBD1 matches 9 bases. The J call may be incorrect, as the DNA end agrees better with TRBJ2-7. Per germline, CDR1 SGHDN and CDR2 FVKESK. This CDR3 is 17 amino acids long. CDR3: CASSPIARGQGNYEQYF. The DNA for the CDR3 is TGTGCCAGCAGCCCCATCGCTAGGGGACAGGGTAACTACGAGCAGTACTTC.

The CDR3 sequence is CASSSGLAETQYF. The CDR3 bases are TGTGCCAGCAGCTCCGGACTAGCAGAGACCCAGTACTTC. This sequence joins TRBV11-2 and TRBJ2-5, with 8 bases that match TRBD2. The germline CDR1 and CDR2 sequences are SGHAT and FQNNGV. The CDR3 consists of 13 residues. Unmatched junction bases numbered 2, after V lost 4 bases and J lost 4 bases.

The V and J genes are TRBV4-3 and TRBJ1-4, with D possibly TRBD1 on 6 matching bases. The germline V gene encodes CDR1 LGHNA and CDR2 YSLEER. The CDR3 extends over 13 amino acids. CDR3 protein: CAGGGPTNEKLFF. CDR3 coding DNA: TGCGCGGGGGGGGGCCCAACTAATGAAAAACTGTTTTTT.

This clone rates as medium-sized. The chain joins TRBV6-5 to TRBJ1-1; no clear D. There are 16 residues in the CDR3. Germline V gene data show CDR1 as MNHEY and CDR2 as SVGAGI. Trimming took 0 bases from V and 8 from J, leaving 19 bases between them. DNA for the CDR3: TGTGCCAGCAGTTACTCGGGTCATTTCCCCGGGGTGGAAGCTTTCTTT. Its translation is CASSYSGHFPGVEAFF.

This clone has more than one count but fewer than ten. As DNA, the CDR3 is TGTGCCAGCAGTTACTCGGGGGAGAACACTGAAGCTTTCTTT. It translates to CASSYSGENTEAFF. The gene calls are TRBV6-6 and TRBJ1-1; D is perhaps TRBD1 (5 bases). V shed 0 bases and J shed 1 base, with 6 bases lying between them. The CDR3 is made up of 14 amino acids. Germline CDR1 MNHNY, CDR2 SVGAGI (reference sequence).

In this sample, this clone turned up once. V gene TRBV11-2 combines with J gene TRBJ2-3; 10 bases are a match to TRBD2. The CDR3 contains 16 residues. Germline CDR1 SGHAT, CDR2 FQNNGV. The V gene end was trimmed by 3 bases and the J gene end by 5 bases; junction bases not matched to a gene: 8. CDR3 residues: CASSLASGGAGDTQYF. CDR3 nucleotide sequence: TGTGCCAGCAGCTTGGCGAGCGGGGGGGCCGGAGATACGCAGTATTTT.

In this sample, this clone turned up a few times. The chain has TRBV28 and TRBJ1-5; D gene ambiguous. CDR1 is MDHEN and CDR2 is SYDVKM in the germline V gene. The CDR3 is made up of 16 amino acids. V was pared by 2 bases and J by 4 bases, with 15 bases between. In nucleotides, the CDR3 is TGTGCCAGCAGTTTAAGAACCGAAGTGGGTAATCAGCCCCAGCATTTT. Its translation: CASSLRTEVGNQPQHF. The full variable domain, its missing parts supplied by reference TRBV28 and TRBJ1-5, is DVKVTQSSRYLVKRTGEKVFLECVQDMDHENMFWYRQDPGLGLRLIYFSYDVKMKEKGDIPEGYSVSREKKERFSLILESASTNQTSMYLCASSLRTEVGNQPQHFGDGTRLSIL.

The rearrangement joins TRBV11-2 to TRBJ2-1; 12 positions agree with TRBD2. The CDR3 runs to 15 residues. V gave up 7 bases and J gave up 4 bases; unmatched junction bases: 5. Germline CDR1 SGHAT, CDR2 FQNNGV. CDR3 sequence reads: CASKLAGGAYNEQFF. The CDR3 DNA reads TGTGCCAGCAAACTAGCGGGGGGCGCATACAATGAGCAGTTCTTC.

This clone was detected once. CDR3 region: CASSVDPRQGYTGELFF. The CDR3 nucleotides are TGTGCCAGCAGCGTAGATCCTCGTCAGGGATACACCGGGGAGCTGTTTTTT. This chain uses TRBV9 with TRBJ2-2, with D possibly TRBD1 on 5 matching bases. There are 17 residues in the CDR3. The germline V and J ends were trimmed by 0 bases and 3 bases, with 15 bases remaining between them. Germline V gives CDR1 SGDLS, CDR2 YYNGEE.

The genes are TRBV7-3 and TRBJ2-1, with D hard to call. V was trimmed by 1 base and J by 9 bases, leaving 7 bases between them. There are 12 residues in the CDR3. CDR1 and CDR2 (germline): SGHTA, FQGTGA. The CDR3 DNA reads TGTGCCAGCAGCTTAATAACGGGTGAGCAGTTCTTC. It specifies CASSLITGEQFF.

This clone was detected a few times. The rearrangement links TRBV5-1 to TRBJ1-2; D possibly corresponds to TRBD1 (5 bases). V dropped 0 bases and J dropped 0 bases, with 6 bases sitting between them. The CDR3 runs 14 residues. Germline V gene sequence: CDR1 SGHRS, CDR2 YFSETQ. The DNA for the CDR3 is TGCGCCAGCAGCTTGGAGGGGACTAACTATGGCTACACCTTC. Translating it yields CASSLEGTNYGYTF. Filled out from reference TRBV5-1 and TRBJ1-2, the complete variable domain reads KAGVTQTPRYLIKTRGQQVTLSCSPISGHRSVSWYQQTPGQGLQFLFEYFSETQRNKGNFPGRFSGRQFSNSRSEMNVSTLELGDSALYLCASSLEGTNYGYTFGSGTRLTVV.

The chain couples TRBV9 to TRBJ2-4; TRBD2 agrees at 9 bases. With 3 bases clipped from V and 7 bases from J, the junction kept 8 bases outside the gene matches. CDR1 and CDR2 from the germline V gene are SGDLS and YYNGEE. CDR3 length: 15 residues. CDR3: CASSADPGTSNIQYF. In DNA form, the CDR3 reads TGTGCCAGCAGCGCGGACCCCGGGACTAGCAACATTCAGTACTTC.

The V call is TRBV13, the J call TRBJ2-7; the match to TRBD2 covers 14 bases. V lost 5 bases to trimming and J lost 5 bases; unmatched junction nucleotides: 11. CDR3 length: 17 residues. In germline, CDR1 is PRHDT, CDR2 FYEKMQ (reference sequence). The CDR3 sequence: CASSPGTSGRFGDEQYF. The CDR3 region has the DNA TGTGCCAGCAGCCCTGGGACTAGCGGGAGATTCGGCGACGAGCAGTACTTC.

This clone came up a few times. The chain joins TRBV7-9 to TRBJ2-2; 7 bases are a match to TRBD2. The germline gives CDR1 SEHNR, CDR2 FQNEAQ (reference sequence). V shed 4 bases, J shed 6 bases, and the junction held 2 bases outside the gene matches. The CDR3 loop spans 13 amino acids. CDR3 DNA sequence: TGTGCCAGCAGCTCACTAGCGCCCGGGGAGCTGTTTTTT. Protein product: CASSSLAPGELFF.

This clone occurred a few times. CDR3 sequence reads: CASSPRLGGNTIYF. The CDR3 bases are TGCGCCAGCAGCCCTCGTTTAGGTGGAAACACCATATATTTT. The chain couples TRBV4-1 to TRBJ1-3; D call uncertain. This CDR3 spans 14 amino acids. V lost 4 bases, J lost 3 bases, and 10 bases lay in between. Looked up from germline, CDR1 is MGHRA and CDR2 is YSYEKL.

The chain couples TRBV28 to TRBJ2-7; the D gene is possibly TRBD2 (5 bases). CDR3 length: 15 residues. V dropped 6 bases and J dropped 0 bases, with 15 bases sitting between them. Germline values: CDR1 MDHEN, CDR2 SYDVKM. CDR3 sequence reads: CASRLDPIASYEQYF. CDR3 nucleotides: TGTGCCAGCAGACTAGACCCGATTGCCTCCTACGAGCAGTACTTC. Drawing the rest from reference TRBV28 and TRBJ2-7, the complete variable domain is DVKVTQSSRYLVKRTGEKVFLECVQDMDHENMFWYRQDPGLGLRLIYFSYDVKMKEKGDIPEGYSVSREKKERFSLILESASTNQTSMYLCASRLDPIASYEQYFGPGTRLTVT.

CDR3 sequence reads: CASRSTSGRIYNEQFF. CDR3 in DNA: TGTGCCAGCAGGTCGACTAGCGGGAGGATCTACAATGAGCAGTTCTTC. J is TRBJ2-1 and V is TRBV9; 13 bases are a match to TRBD2. Germline CDR1 reads SGDLS; CDR2 reads YYNGEE. V lost 5 bases, J lost 3 bases, and 5 bases stayed unmatched. This CDR3 has 16 amino acids.

The V call is TRBV10-3, the J call TRBJ2-1; D gene ambiguous. The V and J ends lost 2 bases and 5 bases respectively, with 7 bases between them. The CDR3 loop spans 13 amino acids. Germline-derived CDR1 and CDR2 are ENHRY and SYGVKD. The CDR3 spells CAISEALDNEQFF. In DNA form, the CDR3 reads TGTGCCATCAGTGAGGCACTCGACAATGAGCAGTTCTTC.

This clone occurred once. The rearrangement uses TRBV4-1 and TRBJ2-7; D may be TRBD2 (6 bases). Looked up from germline, CDR1 is MGHRA and CDR2 is YSYEKL. The ends were cut back, 0 bases at V and 6 bases at J, with 12 bases in the middle. The length of the CDR3 is 14 residues. CDR3 amino acids: CASSQDLLAIEQYF. The CDR3 nucleotides read TGCGCCAGCAGCCAAGACTTACTAGCTATCGAGCAGTACTTC.

The chain employs TRBV7-9 and TRBJ2-2, with D tentatively TRBD2 (6 bases). V was pared by 5 bases and J by 4 bases, with 14 bases between. The CDR3 has 15 residues. Germline V gives CDR1 SEHNR, CDR2 FQNEAQ (reference sequence). DNA of the CDR3: TGTGCCAGCAGCACGCAGACTAGATCCACCGGGGAGCTGTTTTTT. It translates to CASSTQTRSTGELFF.

Judged by abundance, this clone is medium-sized. This chain links TRBV19 with TRBJ2-5; TRBD2 is a possible D gene (6 bases). This CDR3 spans 14 amino acids. Trimming took off 0 bases at V and 4 bases at J, with 9 bases between the two ends. Germline V CDR1 and CDR2: LNHDA, SQIVND (reference sequence). This chain's CDR3 is CASSIDGGTETQYF. For the CDR3, the DNA is TGTGCCAGTAGTATAGACGGAGGGACAGAGACCCAGTACTTC.

The CDR3 sequence: CASSSVPGQGSGRDTQYF. In DNA, the CDR3 is TGTGCCAGCAGCTCCGTCCCGGGACAGGGGTCAGGGAGGGATACGCAGTATTTT. The gene calls are TRBV7-9 and TRBJ2-3; TRBD1 agrees at 10 bases. J was trimmed by 6 bases and V by 4 bases; bases with no gene match: 16. This CDR3 is built from 18 residues. Per the germline V gene, CDR1 is SEHNR and CDR2 is FQNEAQ (reference sequence).